What follows are 10 T cell receptor beta chains derived from one specimen sequenced in a study of lymphopenia after photon versus proton radiotherapy. The table came from immunoSEQ multiplex PCR; TCRdb's copy has only in-frame clones and leaves some out. The data show approximately 65,000 clones, roughly 90% seen once. The specimen was peripheral blood, collected from a patient treated with photon-based radiotherapy. Receptor source: a woman aged 70-85 years with pancreatic cancer.

The J gene is TRBJ2-3, the V gene TRBV4-1; tentatively, D is TRBD1 or TRBD2 (7 bases each). Trimming removed 2 bases at V and 2 bases at J, with 20 bases between. Germline V gene lookup returns CDR1 MGHRA and CDR2 YSYEKL. The CDR3 is 18 residues long. The CDR3 sequence: CASSQRASGTADTDTQYF. The CDR3 nucleotides are TGCGCCAGCAGCCAAAGAGCCAGCGGGACAGCCGACACAGATACGCAGTATTTT.

This chain links TRBV18 with TRBJ2-7; D not resolved. CDR3 length: 12 residues. The V end was cut by 3 bases, the J end by 12 bases, with 15 bases between. Germline lookup yields CDR1 KGHSH and CDR2 LQKENI. The CDR3 region is CASSPAGYESYF. The CDR3 DNA reads as TGTGCCAGCTCACCCGCAGGATACGAGTCGTACTTC.

The DNA of the CDR3 is TGTGCCACCAGCAGAGATCTCTTCCTAGGCAATCAGCCCCAGCATTTT. Translation: CATSRDLFLGNQPQHF. This sequence joins TRBV15 and TRBJ1-5; D is unresolved. This CDR3 has 16 residues. V was clipped by 0 bases and J by 2 bases, with 11 bases between them. CDR1 and CDR2 (germline): LNHNV, YYDKDF (reference sequence). Full variable domain (remainder filled in from reference TRBV15 and TRBJ1-5): DAMVIQNPRYQVTQFGKPVTLSCSQTLNHNVMYWYQQKSSQAPKLLFHYYDKDFNNEADTPDNFQSRRPNTSFCFLDIRSPGLGDTAMYLCATSRDLFLGNQPQHFGDGTRLSIL.

This clone has only one observation. V usage is TRBV14 and J usage is TRBJ2-7; a possible D gene is TRBD2 (6 bases). The CDR3 totals 14 residues. The germline gives CDR1 SGHDN, CDR2 FVKESK. Trimming removed 0 bases from V and 7 bases from J, with 13 bases in between. The CDR3 nucleotides read TGTGCCAGCAGCCAAGATCGGGGGTCAGAGGAGCAGTACTTC. Protein: CASSQDRGSEEQYF. Looking up the rest from reference TRBV14 and TRBJ2-7 gives the full variable domain: EAGVTQFPSHSVIEKGQTVTLRCDPISGHDNLYWYRRVMGKEIKFLLHFVKESKQDESGMPNNRFLAERTGGTYSTLKVQPAELEDSGVYFCASSQDRGSEEQYFGPGTRLTVT.

The V and J genes are TRBV4-2 and TRBJ2-1; no firm D call. The V gene's germline CDR1 is LGHNA and CDR2 YNFKEQ. The CDR3 is made up of 13 amino acids. V gave up 0 bases and J gave up 5 bases, with 5 bases separating them. CDR3 protein: CASSQDPDNEQFF. In DNA, the CDR3 is TGTGCCAGCAGCCAAGATCCCGACAATGAGCAGTTCTTC.

V and J are TRBV7-9 and TRBJ1-1; 8 nucleotides match TRBD1. CDR1 and CDR2 from the germline V gene are SEHNR and FQNEAQ (reference sequence). Trimming at V came to 2 bases and at J to 7 bases, leaving 3 bases not matched to a gene. The CDR3 runs to 13 residues. The CDR3 here is CASSLIGQGEAFF. The CDR3 DNA reads TGTGCCAGCAGCTTAATAGGACAGGGTGAAGCTTTCTTT.

The genes are TRBV15 and TRBJ2-3, with 10 bases aligning to TRBD1. The CDR3 spans 18 residues. Looked up from germline, CDR1 is LNHNV and CDR2 is YYDKDF (reference sequence). The junction had 11 bases not matched to a gene; V was cut back by 1 base and J by 4 bases. Written as DNA, the CDR3 is TGTGCCACCAGCAGAGTCCCCTGGACAGGGGGAGTCGCAGATACGCAGTATTTT. Translated, it gives CATSRVPWTGGVADTQYF.

The chain links TRBV5-1 to TRBJ2-7, with 7 nucleotides matching TRBD1. V was pared by 0 bases and J by 2 bases, with 5 bases of the junction left unmatched. CDR3 length equals 15 residues. The germline V gene encodes CDR1 SGHRS and CDR2 YFSETQ. DNA of the CDR3: TGCGCCAGCAGCTTGGGACCCGGGACAGCCTACGAGCAGTACTTC. Its protein product is CASSLGPGTAYEQYF.

This clone was seen just once. The V call is TRBV5-6, the J call TRBJ1-5; 7 bases agree with TRBD1. The CDR3 runs to 18 residues. The V segment lost 3 bases and the J segment 1 base; nucleotides outside the gene matches: 13. Germline CDR1 and CDR2: SGHDT and YYEEEE. CDR3 sequence (DNA): TGTGCCAGCAGCTCTCAGAGACAGGGTGAGCCAAGCAATCAGCCCCAGCATTTT. Translated, it gives CASSSQRQGEPSNQPQHF.

V usage is TRBV14 and J usage is TRBJ2-5, with D tentatively TRBD2 (7 bases). Trimming stripped 1 base from V and 10 bases from J, with 19 bases between. CDR3 length: 15 amino acids. Per germline, CDR1 SGHDN and CDR2 FVKESK. The CDR3 region has the DNA TGTGCCAGCAGCCAAGTGGCGGGGGCGCCAGGGGTCCAGTACTTC. This encodes CASSQVAGAPGVQYF. Variable domain in full (rest from reference TRBV14 and TRBJ2-5): EAGVTQFPSHSVIEKGQTVTLRCDPISGHDNLYWYRRVMGKEIKFLLHFVKESKQDESGMPNNRFLAERTGGTYSTLKVQPAELEDSGVYFCASSQVAGAPGVQYFGPGTRLLVL.